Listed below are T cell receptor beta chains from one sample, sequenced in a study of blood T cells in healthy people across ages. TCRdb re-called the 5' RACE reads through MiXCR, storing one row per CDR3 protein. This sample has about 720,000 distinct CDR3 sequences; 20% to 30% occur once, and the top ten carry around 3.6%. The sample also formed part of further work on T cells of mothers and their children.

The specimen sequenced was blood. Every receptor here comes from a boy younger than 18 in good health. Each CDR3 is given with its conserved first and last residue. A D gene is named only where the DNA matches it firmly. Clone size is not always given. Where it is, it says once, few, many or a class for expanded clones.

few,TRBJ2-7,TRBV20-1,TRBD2,TGCAGTGCTCCTACACTAAGGACTAGCACCGAGCAGTACTTC,CSAPTLRTSTEQYF
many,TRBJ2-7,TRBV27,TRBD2,TGTGCCAGCAGGGGACTAGCGGCTTACGAGCAGTACTTC,CASRGLAAYEQYF
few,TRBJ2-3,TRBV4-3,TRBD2,TGCGCCAGCAGCCAAGAACCTAGCGGGGGAGATAACACAGATACGCAGTATTTT,CASSQEPSGGDNTDTQYF
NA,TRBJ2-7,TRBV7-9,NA,TGTGCCAGCAGCCCCGGTAGTGAGGTCTACGAGCAGTACTTC,CASSPGSEVYEQYF
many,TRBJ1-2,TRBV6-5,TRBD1,TGTGCCAGCAGTTACTCTCAGGGGGGTGGCTACACCTTC,CASSYSQGGGYTF
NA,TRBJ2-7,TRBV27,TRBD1,TGCACCAGCAGTTCCCTCCCGGGACAGCAATTCTACGAGCAGTACTTC,CTSSSLPGQQFYEQYF
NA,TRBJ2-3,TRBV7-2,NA,TGTGCCAGCAGCGGGGGCAAGACAGATACGCAGTATTTT,CASSGGKTDTQYF
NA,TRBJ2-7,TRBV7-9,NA,TGTTCCAGCAGCCCGGGGGCGACAGGGTTCGAGCAGTACTTC,CSSSPGATGFEQYF
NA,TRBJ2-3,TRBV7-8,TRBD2,TGTGCCAGCAGCCGAATTAGCGGGGGAACAAACACAGATACGCAGTATTTT,CASSRISGGTNTDTQYF
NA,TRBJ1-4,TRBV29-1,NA,TGCAGCGTTGAAACCCCGAGGGAGCAAAAACTGTTTTTT,CSVETPREQKLFF
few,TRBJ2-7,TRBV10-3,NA,TGTGCCATCAGTGAACACGTGACAGTCTACGAGCAGTACTTC,CAISEHVTVYEQYF